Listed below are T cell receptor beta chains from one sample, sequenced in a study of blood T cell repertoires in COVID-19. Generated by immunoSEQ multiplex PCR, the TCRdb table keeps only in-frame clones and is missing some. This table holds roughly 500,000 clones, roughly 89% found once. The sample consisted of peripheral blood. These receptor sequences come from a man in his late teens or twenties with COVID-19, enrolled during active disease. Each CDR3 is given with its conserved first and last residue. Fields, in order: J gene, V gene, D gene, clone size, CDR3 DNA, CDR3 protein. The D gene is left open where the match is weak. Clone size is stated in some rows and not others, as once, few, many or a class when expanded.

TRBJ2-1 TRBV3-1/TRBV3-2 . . TGTGCCAGCAGCCATAAGTTCAGCTCCTACAATGAGCAGTTCTTC CASSHKFSSYNEQFF
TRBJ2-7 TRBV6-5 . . TGTGCCAGCATACTAGGTTACGAGCAGTACTTC CASILGYEQYF
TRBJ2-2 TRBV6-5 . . TGTGCCAGCCGTTTCGGGGGAGGAAGCACCGGGGAGCTGTTTTTT CASRFGGGSTGELFF
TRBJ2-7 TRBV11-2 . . TGTGCCAGCAGCTTAGGATCTCGCTTCGGCTACGAGCAGTACTTC CASSLGSRFGYEQYF
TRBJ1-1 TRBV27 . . TGTGCCAGCAGTTTACTACTGAACACTGAAGCTTTCTTT CASSLLLNTEAFF
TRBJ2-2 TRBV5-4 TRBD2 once TGTGCCAGCAGCTCGAACGGGAGGGCCGGGGTCGGGGAGCTGTTTTTT CASSSNGRAGVGELFF
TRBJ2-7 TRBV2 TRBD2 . TGTGCCAGCAGTGAAGTGCTAGCGGGGGAATACGAGCAGTACTTC CASSEVLAGEYEQYF
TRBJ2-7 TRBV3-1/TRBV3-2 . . TGTGCCAGCAGCCCCAACAGGGTCTCCTACGAGCAGTACTTC CASSPNRVSYEQYF
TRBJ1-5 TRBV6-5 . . TGTGCCAGCACCGCCGAGGGCGGTCAGCCCCAGCATTTT CASTAEGGQPQHF
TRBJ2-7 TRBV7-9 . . TGTGCCAGCAGCTCACGGACTGCCTCCTACGAGCAGTACTTC CASSSRTASYEQYF
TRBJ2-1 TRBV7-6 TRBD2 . TGTGCCAGCAGCTTAGCTCCGCACACTAGCGGTATCTACAATGAGCAGTTCTTC CASSLAPHTSGIYNEQFF
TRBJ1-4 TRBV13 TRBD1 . TGTGCCAGCAGCTCCTGGACAGGGCCAACTAATGAAAAACTGTTTTTT CASSSWTGPTNEKLFF
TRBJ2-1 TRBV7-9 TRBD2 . TGTGCCAGCAGCTTCCCAGGCGGGAGGATGTACAATGAGCAGTTCTTC CASSFPGGRMYNEQFF
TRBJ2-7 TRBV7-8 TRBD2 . TGTGCCAGCAGCTTATCGGCTAGCGGGGGGAACTACGAGCAGTACTTC CASSLSASGGNYEQYF
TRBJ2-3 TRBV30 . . TGTGCCTGGAGTGTAAACAGCCCACCAGATACGCAGTATTTT CAWSVNSPPDTQYF
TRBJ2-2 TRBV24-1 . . TGTGCCACCAGTGGTCCGATGACAGCGAACACCGGGGAGCTGTTTTTT CATSGPMTANTGELFF
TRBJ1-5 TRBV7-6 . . TGTGCCAGCAGCTTAATGGGGGCGGGTCAGCCCCAGCATTTT CASSLMGAGQPQHF
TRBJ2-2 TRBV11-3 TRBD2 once TGTGCCAGCAGCTTAGGGCTAGCGGGAGGATTAGACACCGGGGAGCTGTTTTTT CASSLGLAGGLDTGELFF
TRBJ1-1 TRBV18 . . TGTGCCAGCTCACCACGCGGTCTGAACACTGAAGCTTTCTTT CASSPRGLNTEAFF
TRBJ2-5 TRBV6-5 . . TGTGCCAGCAACCGGAGGTACCAAGAGACCCAGTACTTC CASNRRYQETQYF
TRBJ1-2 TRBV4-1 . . TGCGCCAGCAGCCAAGATCGACCCGCCCGACTTGAGGCTATTTGCTACACCTTC CASSQDRPARLEAICYTF
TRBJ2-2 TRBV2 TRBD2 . TGTGCCAGCAGAGCATCCCTAGCGGGCGTAAACACCGGGGAGCTGTTTTTT CASRASLAGVNTGELFF
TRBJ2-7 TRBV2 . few TGTGCCCCCAGGGAGGTATGGGAGCAGTACTTC CAPREVWEQYF
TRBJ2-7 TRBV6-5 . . TGTGCCAGCAAAGTATTCGTCGCGGTGGTCTACGAGCAGTACTTC CASKVFVAVVYEQYF
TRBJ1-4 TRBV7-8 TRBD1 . TGTGCCAGCAGCCGTTACAGGGGGATAAATGAAAAACTGTTTTTT CASSRYRGINEKLFF
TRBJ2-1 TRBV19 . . TGTGCCAGTAGTATAGGGTACAGGAGCTCCTACAATGAGCAGTTCTTC CASSIGYRSSYNEQFF
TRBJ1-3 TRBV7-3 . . TGTGCCAGCAGCACAAGGCCGCGGCGGGACACCATATATTTT CASSTRPRRDTIYF
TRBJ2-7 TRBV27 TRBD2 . TGTGCCAGCAGTCCCAGCCCGCCTTGGACTAGCTTACACGAGCAGTACTTC CASSPSPPWTSLHEQYF
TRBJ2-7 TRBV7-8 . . TGTGCCAGCAGCCCTAATACTTTCTCCTACGAGCAGTACTTC CASSPNTFSYEQYF
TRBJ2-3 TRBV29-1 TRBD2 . TGCAGCGTTGAAGATCAGTGGGGGGCTAGCGGGTACACAGATACGCAGTATTTT CSVEDQWGASGYTDTQYF
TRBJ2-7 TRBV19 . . TGTGCCAGTAGTATTGTCTCAGGGTTCCACGAGCAGTACTTC CASSIVSGFHEQYF
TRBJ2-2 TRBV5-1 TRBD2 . TGCGCCAGCAGCTTGGATTTAGCGGGAGTTGGGGAGCTGTTTTTT CASSLDLAGVGELFF
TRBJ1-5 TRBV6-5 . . TGTGCCACGGGTCGGGGGGTAAACAATCAGCCCCAGCATTTT CATGRGVNNQPQHF
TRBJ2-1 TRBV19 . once TGTGCCAGTAGTATCCAGGGCCTCACCTACAATGAGCAGTTCTTC CASSIQGLTYNEQFF
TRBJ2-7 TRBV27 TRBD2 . TGTGCCAGCAGTACTAGCGGGAGCTCCTACGAGCAGTACTTC CASSTSGSSYEQYF
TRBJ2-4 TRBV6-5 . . TGTGCCAGCAGGGGGAGGGGGAGATCGGACATTCAGTACTTC CASRGRGRSDIQYF
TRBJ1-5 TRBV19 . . TGTGCCAGTAGGCGACAGAGCAATCAGCCCCAGCATTTT CASRRQSNQPQHF
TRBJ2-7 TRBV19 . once TGTGCCAGTAGTATCCGTGCAGGGTCTCGAAACGAACAGTACTTC CASSIRAGSRNEQYF
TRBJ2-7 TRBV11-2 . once TGTGCCAGCAGCTTGATTCGGGGGGGGACAGCCCCCTACGAGCAGTACTTC CASSLIRGGTAPYEQYF
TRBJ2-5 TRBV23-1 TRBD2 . TGCGCCAGCAGTCAATCGGGAGCGGGGGGTGTGGAGACCCAGTACTTC CASSQSGAGGVETQYF
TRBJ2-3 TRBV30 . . TGTGCCTGGAGTGTAGTGGGAGATAATACGCAGTATTTT CAWSVVGDNTQYF
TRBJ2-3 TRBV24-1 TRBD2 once TGTGCCACTCGAGCGGGAGGCCTGGGAGATACGCAGTATTTT CATRAGGLGDTQYF
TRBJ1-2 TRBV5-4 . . TGTGCCAGCAGCTTTCCTCGGGACTATGGCTACACCTTC CASSFPRDYGYTF
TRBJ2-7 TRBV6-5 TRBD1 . TGTGCCAGTTTGCTGACAGGGCCTGGCGAGCAGTACTTC CASLLTGPGEQYF
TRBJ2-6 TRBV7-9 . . TGTGCCAGCCTCCAGGGCGTCCTGACTTTC CASLQGVLTF